The 29 T cell receptor beta chains listed next were all sequenced from one sample in a study of cytomegalovirus exposure and HLA in healthy donors. PCR amplification relied on 60 Vbeta primers (plus 13 Jbeta primers). The protocol was immunoSEQ multiplex PCR, while the TCRdb copy is restricted to in-frame clones and leaves out a portion. The repertoire holds around 100,000 clones, with roughly 72% as singletons. The specimen was PBMCs. Receptors were obtained from a woman aged 40 to 50 in good health and CMV-seropositive.

The chain employs TRBV4-3 and TRBJ2-5; TRBD2 matches 10 bases. The CDR3 contains 17 residues. V shed 4 bases, J shed 4 bases, and the junction held 12 bases outside the gene matches. Per the germline V gene, CDR1 is LGHNA and CDR2 is YSLEER. CDR3 amino acids: CASSLAPAGGPGETQYF. The DNA of the CDR3 is TGCGCCAGCAGCCTGGCTCCAGCGGGGGGGCCTGGAGAGACCCAGTACTTC.

The chain is built from TRBV21-1 and TRBJ1-2; TRBD1, the table's D call, lacks a check against the DNA. TRBV21-1 constitutes a pseudogene. The CDR3 is made up of 14 amino acids. The chain's CDR3 is CASSKAGASYGYTF. For the CDR3, the DNA is TGTGCCAGCAGCAAAGCGGGGGCCTCCTATGGCTACACCTTC.

Turning to this clone: Sequence at one end of the junction differs from germline and may be a read error. The chain carries TRBV7-9 and TRBJ2-6; TRBD1 aligns across 9 bases. From germline, CDR1 is SEHNR and CDR2 FQNEAQ (reference sequence). The CDR3 totals 19 residues. CDR3 in DNA: TGTTCCAGCAGCTTAGCCTCAGGGACAGGGACCTCTGGGGCCAACGTCCTGACTTTC. Its translation: CSSSLASGTGTSGANVLTF.

This chain uses TRBV7-7 with TRBJ2-5; 9 bases are a match to TRBD2. The CDR3 consists of 15 residues. Germline V CDR1 and CDR2: SSHAT, FNYEAQ (reference sequence). CDR3 DNA: TGTGCTATCTCTGGAGCGGGGGGCTCACAAGAGACCCAGTACTTC. Translated: CAISGAGGSQETQYF.

The chain joins TRBV6-4 to TRBJ1-3; unclear D gene. The CDR3 sequence is 15 residues long. Germline CDR1 and CDR2: MRHNA and SNTAGT. Trimming removed 6 bases at V and 1 base at J, with 13 bases between. In DNA, the CDR3 is TGTGCCAGCAGACGACCTACCGGGTCTGGAAACACCATATATTTT. It encodes CASRRPTGSGNTIYF.

This clone was seen a single time. This chain joins TRBV5-1 and TRBJ2-2, with 11 nucleotides matching TRBD2. V lost 0 bases and J lost 1; bases outside the gene matches: 5. CDR3 size: 18 residues. Germline loops: CDR1 SGHRS, CDR2 YFSETQ. CDR3 residues: CASSLALGTSGNTGELFF. The CDR3 bases are TGCGCCAGCAGCTTGGCCTTAGGGACTAGCGGGAACACCGGGGAGCTGTTTTTT.

The J gene is TRBJ2-7, the V gene TRBV7-9; D gene unclear. Germline assignment: CDR1 SEHNR and CDR2 FQNEAQ (reference sequence). The germline V and J ends were trimmed by 2 bases and 3 bases, with 8 bases remaining between them. This CDR3 has 13 amino acids. The CDR3 nucleotides are TGTGCCAGCAGCTTAAGAACAGACTACGAGCAGTACTTC. Translation gives CASSLRTDYEQYF.

This rearrangement joins TRBV19 to TRBJ2-3; 7 nucleotides match TRBD2. V was pared by 8 bases and J by 0 bases, with 8 bases of the junction left unmatched. This CDR3 has 15 residues. Germline CDR1 is LNHDA and CDR2 is SQIVND (reference sequence). CDR3 protein: CASSLDGGSTDTQYF. As DNA, the CDR3 is TGTGCCAGTTCCCTCGACGGGGGGAGCACAGATACGCAGTATTTT.

The genes are TRBV27 and TRBJ2-5, with 10 positions matching TRBD2. The CDR3 covers 15 residues. CDR1 MNHEY and CDR2 SMNVEV come from the germline V gene (reference sequence). The junction had 5 bases not matched to a gene; V was cut back by 6 bases and J by 1 base. Here the CDR3 DNA reads TGTGCCAGCAGCCAGACTAGCGGGTTCCAAGAGACCCAGTACTTC. Protein: CASSQTSGFQETQYF.

This clone has only one observation. The rearrangement links TRBV4-1 to TRBJ1-3; TRBD1 might be the D (6 bases). V gave up 3 bases and J gave up 0 bases, with 12 bases separating them. Looked up from germline, CDR1 is MGHRA and CDR2 is YSYEKL. This CDR3 has 16 residues. This CDR3 is CASSQQDSRSGNTIYF. As DNA, the CDR3 is TGCGCCAGCAGCCAGCAGGACAGTCGCTCTGGAAACACCATATATTTT.

The chain employs TRBV19 and TRBJ1-5; possibly TRBD1 for D (6 bases). V was shortened by 5 bases and J by 11 bases, with 16 bases between the two germline ends. Germline values: CDR1 LNHDA, CDR2 SQIVND (reference sequence). The CDR3 is 13 amino acids. This CDR3 reads CASSAPTGPAQHF. DNA for the CDR3: TGTGCCAGTAGTGCCCCGACAGGTCCGGCCCAGCATTTT.

The rearrangement uses TRBV5-1 and TRBJ2-7; TRBD2 aligns across 7 bases. The ends lost 1 base at V and 0 bases at J; junction bases unmatched: 1. This CDR3 has 14 residues. Germline-derived CDR1 and CDR2 are SGHRS and YFSETQ. For the CDR3, the DNA is TGCGCCAGCAGCTTGAGCGGGGACTCCTACGAGCAGTACTTC. Protein product: CASSLSGDSYEQYF.

Written as DNA, the CDR3 is TGTGCCAGCAGTGGGCAGCAGGGTGGCAATCAGCCCCAGCATTTT. This codes for CASSGQQGGNQPQHF. The rearrangement joins TRBV6-1 to TRBJ1-5; D may be TRBD1 (5 bases). The germline V and J ends were trimmed by 4 bases and 2 bases, with 12 bases remaining between them. The CDR3 has 15 amino acids. Germline V lookup: CDR1 MNHNS, CDR2 SASEGT.

The CDR3: CSVAGTARYEQYF. The CDR3 nucleotides are TGCAGCGTGGCCGGGACAGCTAGATACGAGCAGTACTTC. The rearrangement uses TRBV29-1 and TRBJ2-7; 7 bases fit TRBD1. The CDR3 is made up of 13 amino acids. In germline, CDR1 is SQVTM, CDR2 ANQGSEA. V lost 6 bases and J lost 4; bases outside the gene matches: 9.

This clone was seen a few times. The V call is TRBV2, the J call TRBJ1-2; 10 bases map to TRBD1. The length of the CDR3 is 14 residues. Germline lookup yields CDR1 SNHLY and CDR2 FYNNEI. V shed 7 bases and J 8 bases; nucleotides not matched to a gene: 10. CDR3 in amino acids: CASMIRQGAQGYTF. The CDR3 DNA reads TGTGCCAGCATGATTAGACAGGGGGCCCAGGGCTACACCTTC.

The table lists this clone with a count of one. The genes are TRBV16 and TRBJ2-3; 8 bases line up with TRBD1. This CDR3 spans 17 amino acids. V shed 2 bases, J shed 1 base, and the junction held 8 bases outside the gene matches. Germline assignment: CDR1 KGHSY and CDR2 FQNENV. The CDR3 reads CASSQLPTGAGTDTQYF. The DNA for the CDR3 is TGTGCCAGCAGCCAACTTCCGACAGGGGCTGGCACAGATACGCAGTATTTT. Full variable domain (rest looked up from reference TRBV16 and TRBJ2-3): GEEVAQTPKHLVRGEGQKAKLYCAPIKGHSYVFWYQQVLKNEFKFLISFQNENVFDETGMPKERFSAKCLPNSPCSLEIQATKLEDSAVYFCASSQLPTGAGTDTQYFGPGTRLTVL.

The gene calls are TRBV6-6 and TRBJ1-1, with 7 bases that match TRBD1. CDR3 size: 14 residues. Looked up from germline, CDR1 is MNHNY and CDR2 is SVGAGI (reference sequence). With 2 bases clipped from V and 4 bases from J, the junction kept 4 bases outside the gene matches. CDR3 sequence reads: CASSYPPGGTEAFF. The CDR3 DNA reads as TGTGCCAGCAGTTACCCCCCAGGGGGCACTGAAGCTTTCTTT.

The chain employs TRBV30 and TRBJ1-6; TRBD1 matches 8 bases. CDR3 size: 14 residues. The V and J ends lost 6 bases and 7 bases, in that order; junction bases with no gene match: 8. Germline lookup yields CDR1 GTSNPN and CDR2 SVGIG (reference sequence). CDR3 bases: TGTGCCTGTCTTCCCAGGGGGCGAAATTCACCCCTCCACTTT. It encodes CACLPRGRNSPLHF. The whole variable domain, filled in from reference TRBV30 and TRBJ1-6, reads SQTIHQWPATLVQPVGSPLSLECTVEGTSNPNLYWYRQAAGRGLQLLFYSVGIGQISSEVPQNLSASRPQDRQFILSSKKLLLSDSGFYLCACLPRGRNSPLHFGNGTRLTVT.

This clone appeared a few times. The chain couples TRBV6-1 to TRBJ2-5; 8 nucleotides align to TRBD2. The CDR3 contains 12 residues. Germline CDR1 MNHNS, CDR2 SASEGT. The trim removed 7 bases at V and 5 bases at J, leaving 3 bases unmatched. Here the CDR3 reads CASTTSVETQYF. The CDR3 DNA reads as TGTGCCAGCACGACTAGCGTTGAGACCCAGTACTTC.

This chain connects TRBV4-3 to TRBJ2-5, with 7 bases aligning to TRBD2. CDR1 and CDR2 from the germline V gene are LGHNA and YSLEER. The V gene end was trimmed by 0 bases and the J gene end by 3 bases; junction bases not matched to a gene: 7. This CDR3 has 16 residues. Written as DNA, the CDR3 is TGCGCCAGCAGCCAAGATCGTGGGACTATCAAAGAGACCCAGTACTTC. This codes for CASSQDRGTIKETQYF.

The chain carries TRBV21-1 and TRBJ1-1; the table gives TRBD1 as D, unverified against the DNA. TRBV21-1 is a known pseudogene. There are 10 residues in the CDR3. The CDR3 region is CASNSTEAFF. DNA of the CDR3: TGTGCCAGCAACAGCACTGAAGCTTTCTTT.

The V call is TRBV27, the J call TRBJ1-4; D is undetermined. V was pared by 6 bases and J by 2 bases, with 16 bases between. The CDR3 contains 16 residues. Germline V gives CDR1 MNHEY, CDR2 SMNVEV (reference sequence). DNA for the CDR3: TGTGCCAGCAGCCCACGGGTAATCTCGACTAATGAAAAACTGTTTTTT. This encodes CASSPRVISTNEKLFF.

V is TRBV30 and J is TRBJ1-2; D possibly corresponds to TRBD1 (6 bases). Germline loops: CDR1 GTSNPN, CDR2 SVGIG (reference sequence). CDR3 length: 12 amino acids. V was pared by 4 bases and J by 4 bases, with 10 bases between. In nucleotides, the CDR3 is TGTGCCTGGAATCAGGGGACCTATGGCTACACCTTC. Protein product: CAWNQGTYGYTF.

The rearrangement uses TRBV6-4 and TRBJ2-1; 7 nucleotides line up with TRBD2. Germline V gene data show CDR1 as MRHNA and CDR2 as SNTAGT. V lost 5 bases, J lost 0 bases, and 4 bases stayed unmatched. The length of the CDR3 is 15 residues. The CDR3 DNA follows: TGTGCCAGCAGTAGCGGGGAAAGCTCCTACAATGAGCAGTTCTTC. Encoded protein: CASSSGESSYNEQFF.

This clone has only a few counts. The chain combines TRBV6-5 with TRBJ1-1, with 11 positions matching TRBD1. Germline trimming cut 5 bases from V and 4 bases from J; bases unmatched to any gene: 0. The CDR3 length is 13 residues. The germline CDR1 and CDR2 sequences are MNHEY and SVGAGI. CDR3 sequence reads: CASSGTGGTEAFF. The CDR3 DNA sequence: TGTGCCAGCAGTGGGACAGGGGGCACTGAAGCTTTCTTT.

The rearrangement links TRBV7-2 to TRBJ2-7; D gene unclear. The CDR3 totals 12 residues. Germline V gene data show CDR1 as SGHTA and CDR2 as FQGNSA. V lost 5 bases and J 3 bases, leaving 8 bases between the germline ends. CDR3 DNA: TGTGCCAGCAGCGCAACTGACTACGAGCAGTACTTC. It yields the protein CASSATDYEQYF.

The chain joins TRBV18 to TRBJ1-2; possibly TRBD1 for D (6 bases). This CDR3 has 14 residues. Per the germline V gene, CDR1 is KGHSH and CDR2 is LQKENI. Trimming removed 4 bases at V and 8 bases at J, with 17 bases between. CDR3 protein: CASSQEQGVKGYTF. The CDR3 coding sequence is TGTGCCAGCTCACAAGAACAGGGAGTTAAGGGCTACACCTTC.

V gene TRBV7-2 combines with J gene TRBJ2-1; D may be TRBD2 (6 bases). Germline CDR1 reads SGHTA; CDR2 reads FQGNSA. The CDR3 has 15 residues. The V end was cut by 5 bases, the J end by 6 bases, with 17 bases between. The chain's CDR3 is CASSRRVAVSNEQFF. The CDR3, as DNA: TGTGCCAGCAGCCGTAGGGTAGCGGTTAGCAATGAGCAGTTCTTC.

The CDR3 DNA is TGTGCCAGCAGCCAAGATAAGGGGCCGGAAGACAATCAGCCCCAGCATTTT. Translating it yields CASSQDKGPEDNQPQHF. V gene TRBV4-2 combines with J gene TRBJ1-5, with D possibly TRBD1 on 5 matching bases. Germline V lookup: CDR1 LGHNA, CDR2 YNFKEQ. This CDR3 region has 17 residues. V lost 0 bases and J lost 3, with 15 bases in between.